These 26 T cell receptor beta chains were sequenced from one sample in a study of T cell responses to AZD1222 COVID-19 vaccine. This table comes from immunoSEQ multiplex PCR, and its TCRdb copy is limited to in-frame clones, with some not included. The data show 80,000 to 95,000 clones, about nine tenths seen once. This specimen consisted of peripheral blood, obtained on day 0 of MenACWY control vaccination. The receptors shown here come from an adult in good health.

This clone showed up just once. The chain joins TRBV6-5 to TRBJ1-3; D gene unclear. With 7 bases removed from V and 0 bases from J, the gap between germline ends came to 7 bases. The CDR3 runs 13 residues. Germline CDR1 reads MNHEY; CDR2 reads SVGAGI. The chain's CDR3 is CASMTRSGNTIYF. In DNA, the CDR3 is TGTGCCAGCATGACCCGCTCTGGAAACACCATATATTTT.

The CDR3 protein is CASNPWGNQPQHF. The CDR3 DNA follows: TGTGCCAGCAACCCGTGGGGCAATCAGCCCCAGCATTTT. The chain is built from TRBV2 and TRBJ1-5; D gene uncertain. V lost 7 bases and J lost 2, with 9 bases in between. The CDR3 loop spans 13 amino acids. Germline-derived CDR1 and CDR2 are SNHLY and FYNNEI.

The J gene is TRBJ2-5, the V gene TRBV28; 8 nucleotides align to TRBD2. The CDR3 runs to 13 residues. CDR1 MDHEN and CDR2 SYDVKM come from the germline V gene. After removal of 5 bases from V and 5 bases from J, the junction contained 4 bases not matched to a gene. This chain's CDR3 is CASSTGGRETQYF. CDR3 DNA sequence: TGTGCCAGCAGTACGGGGGGGCGGGAGACCCAGTACTTC. The whole variable domain, filled in from reference TRBV28 and TRBJ2-5, reads DVKVTQSSRYLVKRTGEKVFLECVQDMDHENMFWYRQDPGLGLRLIYFSYDVKMKEKGDIPEGYSVSREKKERFSLILESASTNQTSMYLCASSTGGRETQYFGPGTRLLVL.

The genes are TRBV12-3 or TRBV12-4 and TRBJ2-2; D unresolved. The V end lost 1 base, the J end lost 4 bases, and 4 bases lay between the germline ends. The CDR3 runs 13 residues. The CDR3 sequence is CASSLVLTGELFF. CDR3 DNA sequence: TGTGCCAGCAGTTTAGTCCTCACCGGGGAGCTGTTTTTT.

This clone was counted between two and nine times. This chain uses TRBV9 with TRBJ1-4; D is unclear. CDR1 is SGDLS and CDR2 is YYNGEE in the germline V gene. Deletions cut 3 bases from V and 1 base from J, with 10 bases between. There are 15 residues in the CDR3. This CDR3 reads CASSGSPLTNEKLFF. DNA for the CDR3: TGTGCCAGCAGCGGATCCCCCCTAACTAATGAAAAACTGTTTTTT.

The V gene is TRBV7-8, the J gene TRBJ2-7; 11 bases are a match to TRBD1. The V gene end was trimmed by 4 bases and the J gene end by 1 base; junction bases not matched to a gene: 3. This CDR3 is built from 15 residues. The germline V gene encodes CDR1 SGHVS and CDR2 FQNEAQ. CDR3 sequence reads: CASSSGQGASYEQYF. Here the CDR3 DNA reads TGTGCCAGCAGCTCCGGACAGGGGGCTTCCTACGAGCAGTACTTC.

The J gene is TRBJ2-7, the V gene TRBV27; TRBD1 agrees at 8 bases. The CDR3 runs 14 residues. V lost 5 bases to trimming and J lost 7 bases; unmatched junction nucleotides: 10. The germline V gene has CDR1 MNHEY and CDR2 SMNVEV (reference sequence). CDR3 sequence reads: CASSDRDRLEEQYF. CDR3 DNA: TGTGCCAGCAGTGACCGGGACAGGCTCGAAGAGCAGTACTTC.

The chain employs TRBV7-2 and TRBJ1-3, with D unclear. V shed 5 bases and J shed 1 base, with 9 bases lying between them. CDR3 length equals 14 residues. The germline CDR1 and CDR2 sequences are SGHTA and FQGNSA. CDR3 residues: CASSLRVSGNTIYF. The CDR3 coding sequence is TGTGCCAGCAGCCTGCGGGTGTCTGGAAACACCATATATTTT.

CDR3 residues: CASSLGGPTGELFF. The CDR3 bases are TGTGCCAGCAGCTTAGGAGGGCCCACCGGGGAGCTGTTTTTT. This chain connects TRBV5-8 to TRBJ2-2; possible D gene TRBD2, 6 bases. The length of the CDR3 is 14 residues. Deletions cut 2 bases from V and 4 bases from J, with 9 bases between. Germline CDR1 SGHTS, CDR2 YDEGEE.

This rearrangement joins TRBV28 to TRBJ2-7; 7 nucleotides match TRBD1. V shed 10 bases, J shed 4 bases, and the junction held 7 bases outside the gene matches. Germline CDR1 reads MDHEN; CDR2 reads SYDVKM. CDR3 length: 12 amino acids. CDR3 sequence reads: CATHTGVYEQYF. The CDR3 nucleotides are TGTGCCACCCATACAGGGGTGTACGAGCAGTACTTC.

The chain carries TRBV5-4 and TRBJ2-2; the match to TRBD2 covers 10 bases. The germline gives CDR1 SGHNT, CDR2 YYREEE (reference sequence). J lost 6 bases, V lost 0 bases, and 5 bases had no gene match. The CDR3 sequence is 16 residues long. CDR3 coding DNA: TGTGCCAGCAGCTTGGTGGAACTAGCGGGGCCCGGGGAGCTGTTTTTT. It translates to CASSLVELAGPGELFF.

Note on this clone: The junction departs from germline at one end; a sequencing error may be responsible. V and J are TRBV6-2 or TRBV6-3 and TRBJ1-2, with TRBD1 matching 7 bases. The CDR3 spans 16 residues. Per germline, CDR1 MNHEY and CDR2 SVGEGT. The CDR3 DNA reads as TGTGCCAGCAGTATACAGGGGACACCTACTAACTATGGTTACACCTTC. Protein: CASSIQGTPTNYGYTF.

This clone has more than one count but fewer than ten. This chain uses TRBV4-2 with TRBJ2-7; D is perhaps TRBD1 or TRBD2 (5 bases each). This CDR3 is built from 16 residues. Germline CDR1 is LGHNA and CDR2 is YNFKEQ. The V and J ends lost 4 bases and 3 bases respectively, with 19 bases between them. The CDR3 nucleotides read TGTGCCAGCAGCCTTTACGGGACGGATGGCCTCTACGAGCAGTACTTC. Translating it yields CASSLYGTDGLYEQYF.

J is TRBJ1-2 and V is TRBV4-1, with D maybe TRBD1 (6 bases). CDR3 length: 13 amino acids. Between the trimmed V and J ends, which lost 0 bases and 4 bases, there was a span of 6 bases. From germline, CDR1 is MGHRA and CDR2 YSYEKL. The CDR3 nucleotides are TGCGCCAGCAGCCAAGAACAGGGCTATGGCTACACCTTC. This codes for CASSQEQGYGYTF.

This clone has just a few counts. The genes are TRBV24-1 and TRBJ1-4, with 8 nucleotides matching TRBD1. The length of the CDR3 is 15 residues. J gave up 10 bases and V 4 bases, and 10 bases lay outside the gene matches. CDR1 is KGHDR, CDR2 SFDVKD, per germline. The CDR3 region has the DNA TGTGCCACCAGTGACAAACAGGGGGAGCGGGCAAAACTGTTTTTT. Encoded protein: CATSDKQGERAKLFF.

This clone was recorded a few times. The chain couples TRBV6-2 or TRBV6-3 to TRBJ2-2; 13 bases fit TRBD2. Unmatched junction bases numbered 5, after V lost 5 bases and J lost 2 bases. In germline, CDR1 is MNHEY, CDR2 SVGEGT. The CDR3 is made up of 17 amino acids. The CDR3 region is CASSTWTSGGNTGELFF. The CDR3 DNA reads as TGTGCCAGCAGTACCTGGACTAGCGGGGGAAACACCGGGGAGCTGTTTTTT.

The rearrangement uses TRBV12-5 and TRBJ1-5, with no clear D. V lost 1 base and J lost 0, with 13 bases in between. CDR1 and CDR2 (germline): LGHNT, FRNRAP. This CDR3 contains 17 residues. The CDR3 nucleotides are TGTGCTAGTGGTTTGGGCGCAGGCGTGTATAGCAATCAGCCCCAGCATTTT. Translating it yields CASGLGAGVYSNQPQHF.

This rearrangement joins TRBV5-1 to TRBJ2-3; no reliable D call. Trimming removed 0 bases from V and 4 bases from J, with 9 bases in between. This CDR3 has 14 residues. Germline loops: CDR1 SGHRS, CDR2 YFSETQ. In nucleotides, the CDR3 is TGCGCCAGCAGCTTGGACTCGGGCGCAGATACGCAGTATTTT. Amino acids: CASSLDSGADTQYF.

The chain carries TRBV6-1 and TRBJ2-3; the match to TRBD2 covers 11 bases. Germline V gene data show CDR1 as MNHNS and CDR2 as SASEGT. V lost 4 bases to trimming and J lost 3 bases; unmatched junction nucleotides: 6. This CDR3 contains 16 residues. CDR3 amino acids: CASSGYSGGGTDTQYF. In DNA form, the CDR3 reads TGTGCCAGCAGTGGATATAGCGGGGGGGGTACAGATACGCAGTATTTT.

The chain recombines TRBV2 with TRBJ1-3; D possibly corresponds to TRBD1 (5 bases). Germline V CDR1 and CDR2: SNHLY, FYNNEI. The CDR3 totals 16 residues. With 4 bases removed from V and 4 bases from J, the gap between germline ends came to 17 bases. This CDR3 is CASSGPGSASGNTIYF. The CDR3 DNA follows: TGTGCCAGCAGTGGTCCAGGGAGTGCTTCGGGAAACACCATATATTTT.

The rearrangement links TRBV5-1 to TRBJ1-2; 7 positions agree with TRBD1. The CDR3 contains 13 residues. V lost 3 bases, J lost 6 bases, and 5 bases stayed unmatched. CDR1 is SGHRS, CDR2 YFSETQ, per germline. This chain's CDR3 is CASSSGQLDGYTF. The CDR3 nucleotides are TGCGCCAGCAGCTCGGGACAGTTGGATGGCTACACCTTC.

The chain has TRBV6-7 and TRBJ1-5; D is possibly TRBD1 (6 bases). TRBV6-7 has ORF status, its function being uncertain. V was trimmed by 7 bases and J by 0 bases, leaving 10 bases between them. This CDR3 contains 14 residues. Here the CDR3 DNA reads TGTGCCAGCAAGAACAGGGTTAGCAATCAGCCCCAGCATTTT. The encoded protein is CASKNRVSNQPQHF.

Worth noting for this clone: The sample holds other DNA sequences that translate to the same CDR3. The rearrangement joins TRBV5-1 to TRBJ2-3, with D possibly TRBD2 on 5 matching bases. V lost 4 bases and J lost 1, with 7 bases in between. CDR3 length: 13 amino acids. Germline assignment: CDR1 SGHRS and CDR2 YFSETQ. As DNA, the CDR3 is TGCGCCAGCAGCCTGGGAGGCACAGATACGCAGTATTTT. Its protein is CASSLGGTDTQYF.

This chain connects TRBV7-9 to TRBJ1-1, with D possibly TRBD1 on 6 matching bases. The germline CDR1 and CDR2 sequences are SEHNR and FQNEAQ (reference sequence). V was pared by 5 bases and J by 3 bases, with 19 bases between. The CDR3 runs to 16 residues. CDR3 DNA: TGTGCCAGCAGCCGAGACAGGAGATATGAATACACTGAAGCTTTCTTT. This gives the protein CASSRDRRYEYTEAFF. Variable domain in full (rest from reference TRBV7-9 and TRBJ1-1): DTGVSQNPRHKITKRGQNVTFRCDPISEHNRLYWYRQTLGQGPEFLTYFQNEAQLEKSRLLSDRFSAERPKGSFSTLEIQRTEQGDSAMYLCASSRDRRYEYTEAFFGQGTRLTVV.

The chain couples TRBV2 to TRBJ1-2, with TRBD1 identical over 8 bases. Germline V gene sequence: CDR1 SNHLY, CDR2 FYNNEI. CDR3 size: 18 residues. J was trimmed by 0 bases and V by 6 bases; bases with no gene match: 15. In nucleotides, the CDR3 is TGTGCCAGCAGCCTACAAGGACAGGGTGTGGGGGCTAACTATGGCTACACCTTC. Protein product: CASSLQGQGVGANYGYTF.

The J gene is TRBJ1-2, the V gene TRBV20-1; 7 bases are shared with TRBD1. CDR3 length equals 12 residues. From germline, CDR1 is DFQATT and CDR2 SNEGSKA (reference sequence). V shed 3 bases, J shed 5 bases, and the junction held 3 bases outside the gene matches. The CDR3 region is CSASGDSYGYTF. CDR3 in DNA: TGCAGTGCTAGTGGGGACAGTTATGGCTACACCTTC.